This T cell receptor beta chain was found in a study of long-term antiretroviral therapy in people with HIV. Study at large: The 2015 immediate-ART recommendation came about a decade after the earliest samples.

In the case of this clone: This specimen includes other DNA sequences encoding the same CDR3.

Investigators performed immunoSEQ version v3.0 at survey level. Repertoires were generated with immunoSEQ multiplex PCR, while TCRdb's copy carries only in-frame clones and drops some. The sample yields 20,000 to 25,000 clones, more than 70% seen once. Material: unsorted PBMCs, obtained around 1.8 years before starting antiretroviral therapy. This TCR came from a woman in her forties with HIV.

The CDR3 here is CASSDRGYGYTF. The DNA of the CDR3 is TGTGCCAGCAGTGACAGGGGGTATGGCTACACCTTC. The V and J genes are TRBV2 and TRBJ1-2; 7 bases fit TRBD1. The CDR3 extends over 12 amino acids. The germline V gene has CDR1 SNHLY and CDR2 FYNNEI. Trimming removed 3 bases from V and 5 bases from J; junction bases left unmatched: 0.